This T cell receptor beta chain was sequenced during a study of OX40 agonist ivuxolimab in advanced cancers. Study-level background: The patients got ivuxolimab, which is an agonistic anti-OX40 (CD134) antibody.

This CDR3 comprises 14 residues. Germline values: CDR1 LGHNA, CDR2 YSLEER. Trimming cost V 4 bases and J 3 bases, with 13 bases left between them. The method was immunoSEQ multiplex PCR; TCRdb's version includes in-frame clones alone and lacks a portion of them. The table shows around 37,000 clones, with about four fifths occurring only once. This TCR was recovered from an adult with an advanced solid tumor such as melanoma, head and neck, liver or kidney cancer. The sequenced sample was CD4+ or CD8+ T cells sorted from blood, obtained in a trial of the OX40 agonist ivuxolimab. The chain combines TRBV4-3 with TRBJ2-7; D is uncertain. The CDR3 coding sequence is TGCGCCAGCAGCCCTTCATCGGGTGGCTACGAGCAGTACTTC. It specifies CASSPSSGGYEQYF.